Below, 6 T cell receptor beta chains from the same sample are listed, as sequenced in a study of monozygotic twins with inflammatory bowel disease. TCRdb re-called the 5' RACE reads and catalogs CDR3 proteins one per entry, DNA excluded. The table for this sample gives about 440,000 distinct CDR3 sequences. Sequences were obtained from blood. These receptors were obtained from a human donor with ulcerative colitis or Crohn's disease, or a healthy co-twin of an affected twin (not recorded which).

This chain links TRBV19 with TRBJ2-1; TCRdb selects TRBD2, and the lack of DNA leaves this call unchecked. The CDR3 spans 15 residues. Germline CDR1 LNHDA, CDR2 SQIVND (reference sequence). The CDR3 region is CASSMAGGVYNEQFF.

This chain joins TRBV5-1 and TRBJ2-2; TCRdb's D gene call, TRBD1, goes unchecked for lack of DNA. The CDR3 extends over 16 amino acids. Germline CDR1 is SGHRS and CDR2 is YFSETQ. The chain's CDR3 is CASRFITGDQTGELFF. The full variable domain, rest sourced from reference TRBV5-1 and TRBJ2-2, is KAGVTQTPRYLIKTRGQQVTLSCSPISGHRSVSWYQQTPGQGLQFLFEYFSETQRNKGNFPGRFSGRQFSNSRSEMNVSTLELGDSALYLCASRFITGDQTGELFFGEGSRLTVL.

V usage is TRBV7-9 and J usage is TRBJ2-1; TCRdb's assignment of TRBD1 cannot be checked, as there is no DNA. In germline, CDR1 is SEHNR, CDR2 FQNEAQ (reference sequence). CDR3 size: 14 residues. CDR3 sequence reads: CASSLTGKYNEQFF.

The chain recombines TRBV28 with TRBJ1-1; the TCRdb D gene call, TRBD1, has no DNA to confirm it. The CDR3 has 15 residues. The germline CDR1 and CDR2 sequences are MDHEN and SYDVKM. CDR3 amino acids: CASSSSGTGFTEAFF.

CDR3 sequence reads: CASSRRDRSYEQYF. V gene TRBV6-1 combines with J gene TRBJ2-7; the TCRdb D gene call, TRBD1, has no DNA to confirm it. This CDR3 has 14 residues. Germline CDR1 is MNHNS and CDR2 is SASEGT.

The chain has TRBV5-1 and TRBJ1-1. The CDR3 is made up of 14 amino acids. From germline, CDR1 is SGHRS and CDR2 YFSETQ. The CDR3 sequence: CASSLYNKHTEAFF. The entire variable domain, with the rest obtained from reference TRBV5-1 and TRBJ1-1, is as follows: KAGVTQTPRYLIKTRGQQVTLSCSPISGHRSVSWYQQTPGQGLQFLFEYFSETQRNKGNFPGRFSGRQFSNSRSEMNVSTLELGDSALYLCASSLYNKHTEAFFGQGTRLTVV.